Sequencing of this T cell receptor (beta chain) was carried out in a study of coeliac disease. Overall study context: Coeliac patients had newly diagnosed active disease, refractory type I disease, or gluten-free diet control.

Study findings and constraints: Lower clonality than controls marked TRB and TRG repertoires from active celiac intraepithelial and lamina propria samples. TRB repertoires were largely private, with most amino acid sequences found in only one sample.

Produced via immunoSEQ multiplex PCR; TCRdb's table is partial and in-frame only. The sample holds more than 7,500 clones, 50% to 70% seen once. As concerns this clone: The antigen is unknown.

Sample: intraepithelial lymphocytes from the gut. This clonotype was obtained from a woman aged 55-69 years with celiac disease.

CDR3 in DNA: TGTGCCACCAGCGGACAGGGGGAGGGTAACGAGCAGTACTTC. Amino acids: CATSGQGEGNEQYF. The V call is TRBV15, the J call TRBJ2-7; 10 bases align to TRBD1. This CDR3 spans 14 amino acids. Germline trimming cut 5 bases from V and 5 bases from J; bases unmatched to any gene: 6. The germline V gene encodes CDR1 LNHNV and CDR2 YYDKDF (reference sequence).